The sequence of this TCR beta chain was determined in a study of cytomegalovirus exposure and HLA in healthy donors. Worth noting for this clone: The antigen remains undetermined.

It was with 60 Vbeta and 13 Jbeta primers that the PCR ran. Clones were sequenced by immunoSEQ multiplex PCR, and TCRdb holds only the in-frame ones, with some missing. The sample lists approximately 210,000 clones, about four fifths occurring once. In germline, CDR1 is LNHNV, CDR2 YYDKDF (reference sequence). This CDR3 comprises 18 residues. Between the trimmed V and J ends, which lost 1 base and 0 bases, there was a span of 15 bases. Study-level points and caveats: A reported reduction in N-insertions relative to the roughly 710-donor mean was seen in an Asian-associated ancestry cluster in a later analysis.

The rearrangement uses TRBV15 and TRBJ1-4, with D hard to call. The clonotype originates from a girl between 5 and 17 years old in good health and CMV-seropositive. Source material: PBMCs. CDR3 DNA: TGTGCCACCAGCAGAGTGGCGTCCTTACAGACAACTAATGAAAAACTGTTTTTT. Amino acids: CATSRVASLQTTNEKLFF.